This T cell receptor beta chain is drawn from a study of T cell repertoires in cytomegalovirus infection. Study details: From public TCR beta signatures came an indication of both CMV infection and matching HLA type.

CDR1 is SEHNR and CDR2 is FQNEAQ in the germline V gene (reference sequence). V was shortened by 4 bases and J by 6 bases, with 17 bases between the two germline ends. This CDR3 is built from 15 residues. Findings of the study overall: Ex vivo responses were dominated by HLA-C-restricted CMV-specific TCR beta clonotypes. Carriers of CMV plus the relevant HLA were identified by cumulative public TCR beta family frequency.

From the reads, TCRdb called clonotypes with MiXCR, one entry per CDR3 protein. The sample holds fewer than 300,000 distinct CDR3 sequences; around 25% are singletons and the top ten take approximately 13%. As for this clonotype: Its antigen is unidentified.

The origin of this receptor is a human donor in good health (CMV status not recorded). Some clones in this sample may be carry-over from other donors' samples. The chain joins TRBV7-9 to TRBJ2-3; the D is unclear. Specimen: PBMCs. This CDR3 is CASSSQRIRMDTQYF. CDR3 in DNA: TGTGCCAGCAGCTCCCAGAGGATACGAATGGATACGCAGTATTTT.